Listed here is a single T cell receptor (beta chain). The data were taken from a study of Ad26.COV2.S vaccination and SARS-CoV-2 variants. The treatment: some 20 received Ad26.COV2.S at low or high dose, single or two shots; about 5 received placebo; per-sample allocation not given. Day 63 after the first vaccine or placebo injection was the time point for sampling. Sequencing was performed with immunoSEQ multiplex PCR; in TCRdb, only in-frame clones are kept and a portion is missing. The sample shows a few hundred thousand clones, roughly 90% of them seen only once. This TCR was sampled from a person aged 18-60 years who received the Ad26.COV2.S COVID-19 vaccine or a placebo. Sequenced here: peripheral blood, sampled in a trial of Ad26.COV2.S vaccine versus placebo.

The CDR3 reads CASSQDLVWRGADEQFF. In DNA form, the CDR3 reads TGCGCCAGCAGCCAAGATTTGGTGTGGCGGGGGGCCGATGAGCAGTTCTTC. J is TRBJ2-1 and V is TRBV4-3; TRBD2 matches 8 bases. Trimming took 0 bases from V and 8 from J; bases not matched to a gene: 12. Germline V gene sequence: CDR1 LGHNA, CDR2 YSLEER. This CDR3 region has 17 residues.